This T cell receptor beta chain was obtained from a study of blood T cell repertoires in COVID-19 (dated by TCRdb to 2019 to 2021). Turning to the overall study: Samples from collaborators originated in the United States, Italy and Spain and spanned both the acute and convalescent phases of COVID-19. The prospective study material was composed of cDNA or gDNA derived from T cells, B-cell-depleted T cells, or PBMCs. The dataset comprised deeply sampled blood TCRbeta repertoires from subjects exposed to, actively infected with, or recovered from COVID-19. A freely available public database, intended as a resource for researchers studying the immune response to SARS-CoV-2, is where the repertoires were released. The samples were drawn from two sources: the first 160 participants of the ongoing ImmuneRACE study, and 1,254 subjects contributed by 6 global collaborators. A de-identified subject ID, COVID-19 status, age in years and sex were almost always included in the sample metadata. Where HLA class I and class II types were available, the types were taken from metadata supplied by the sample provider, not from assay-based typing. Results and caveats for the whole study, not just this receptor: The amount of clinical and demographic metadata varied by source and participant and was provided uncurated.

Comments on this clone: Its target antigen remains unknown. One base away there is no much larger clone; base qualities are not given.

In the prospective study, participants were roughly 18 to 90 years old, resided in approximately 25 geographic areas of the United States, and were enrolled through a virtual design. In the prospective study, participants were assigned to cohorts based on the clinical history participants reported in a screening survey and a study questionnaire. Recovered participants in ImmuneRACE Cohort 3 were defined as having two consecutive negative NP/OP PCR tests, clearance from a healthcare professional, or resolution of symptoms. In the prospective study, whole blood, serum and a nasopharyngeal or oropharyngeal swab were collected from each participant by mobile phlebotomists. Prospective study participants could optionally give additional blood draws and questionnaires over an approximately two-month period. Before DNA extraction, blood samples from the prospective study were shipped at room temperature or frozen.

TCRbeta CDR3 regions were amplified from genomic DNA using the immunoSEQ Assay, a bias-controlled multiplex PCR. Per the source publication's procedure: The number of nucleated cells in each sample was estimated from the amplification of reference gene primers within the assay. To quantify the absolute abundance of each unique TCRbeta CDR3 rearrangement, sequence reads were collapsed and filtered. For each sample, productive Simpson clonality was calculated as the square root of Simpson's diversity index over productive rearrangements. The immuneACCESS repertoire file appears here via TCRdb, limited to in-frame rearrangements. These files lack a portion of the clones; in checked studies, under half of the deficit traces to unresolved V genes, and the cause of the others is not known. V and J calls and clone size are copied from that table; D and trimming were computed from the DNA. This sample has 450,000 to 600,000 clones in its table, and 75% to 90% of those were observed once. About 0.65% of the sample lies in the top ten.

The TCR originated in a woman between 18 and 30 years old who had recovered from COVID-19. Specimen: PBMCs or T cells enriched from blood (not recorded which).

CDR3 region: CASSISTGPITEAFF. The DNA reads TGTGCCAGTAGTATCTCGACAGGGCCTATTACTGAAGCTTTCTTT. The rearrangement combines TRBV19 with TRBJ1-1, with TRBD1 matching 7 junction bases. Spanning cysteine to phenylalanine, the CDR3 consists of 15 amino acids. Only CDR3 DNA remains: 45 bases, in frame from the first base. CDR1 is given as LNHDA and CDR2 as SQIVND, both from the germline V gene (reference sequence). The germline V end is reduced by 3 bases and the J end by 5 bases; junction bases left unmatched: 9.